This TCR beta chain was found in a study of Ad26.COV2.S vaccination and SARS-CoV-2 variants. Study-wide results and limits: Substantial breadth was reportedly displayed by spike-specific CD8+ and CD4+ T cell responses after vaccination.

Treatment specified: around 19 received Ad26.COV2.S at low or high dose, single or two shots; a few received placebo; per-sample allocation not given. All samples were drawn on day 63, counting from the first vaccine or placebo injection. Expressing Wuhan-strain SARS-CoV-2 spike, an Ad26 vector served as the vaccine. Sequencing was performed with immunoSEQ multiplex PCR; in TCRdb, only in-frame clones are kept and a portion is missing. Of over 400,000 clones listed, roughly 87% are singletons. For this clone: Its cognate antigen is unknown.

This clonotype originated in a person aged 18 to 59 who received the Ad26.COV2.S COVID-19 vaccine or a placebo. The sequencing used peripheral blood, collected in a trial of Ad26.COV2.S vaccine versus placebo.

CDR3 sequence reads: CATSVGWLDTQYF. CDR3 bases: TGTGCCACCAGTGTCGGATGGCTTGATACGCAGTATTTT. The V and J genes are TRBV24-1 and TRBJ2-3; D is unresolved. The CDR3 extends over 13 amino acids. The germline V gene has CDR1 KGHDR and CDR2 SFDVKD. Trimming stripped 5 bases from V and 6 bases from J, with 11 bases between.